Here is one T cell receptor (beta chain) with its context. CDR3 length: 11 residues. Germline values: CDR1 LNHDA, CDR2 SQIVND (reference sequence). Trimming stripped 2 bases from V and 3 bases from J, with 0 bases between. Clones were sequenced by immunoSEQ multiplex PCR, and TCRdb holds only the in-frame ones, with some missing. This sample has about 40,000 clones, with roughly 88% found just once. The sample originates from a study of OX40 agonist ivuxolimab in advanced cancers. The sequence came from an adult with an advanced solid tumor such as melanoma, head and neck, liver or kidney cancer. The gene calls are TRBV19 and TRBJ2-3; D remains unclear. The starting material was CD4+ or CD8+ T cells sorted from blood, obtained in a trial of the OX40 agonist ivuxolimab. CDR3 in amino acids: CASSITDTQYF. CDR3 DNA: TGTGCCAGTAGTATAACAGATACGCAGTATTTT.